This TCR beta chain comes out of a study of blood T cells in healthy people across ages (dated by TCRdb to the mid-2010s). For context, the study as a whole: In model experiments, template switching captured about one uniquely barcoded TCR beta cDNA molecule for every two T cells. To track age-related changes in TCR beta repertoire diversity, the study relied on deep sequencing normalized with unique cDNA molecular identifiers. The donors were split into four age groups: young (average approximately 16 years), middle-aged (roughly 40), aged (roughly 68) and long-lived (more than 80). To avoid experimental bias, donors of different ages were distributed randomly across sequencing lanes. The study analyzed two additional independent replicas of 1 million unique cDNA reads from the same blood draw for two donors, one aged 18 to 30 and one aged 80 or older.

The donors were roughly 38 Caucasian individuals from Russia, aged roughly 6 to 100 years, who were systemically healthy. Approximately 9.7 milliliters of peripheral blood were drawn from each donor into EDTA-treated Vacutainer tubes. Ficoll-Paque density-gradient centrifugation was used to isolate PBMCs, with at least 7 million obtained per sample. Trizol reagent was used to extract total RNA from the PBMCs, yielding at least 5 micrograms per sample. For every donor, an aliquot of PBMCs went through flow cytometry to measure the percentages of naive CD45RAhigh/CD27high T cells. V is cut back by 6 bases and J by 8 bases, with 8 bases in the junction unmatched. From cysteine to phenylalanine, the CDR3 is 14 amino acids long. The CDR3 DNA has 42 bases and is translated from base 1. CDR1 SQVTM and CDR2 ANQGSEA were looked up in the germline V gene. Libraries were constructed by 5' RACE. TCRdb lists the instrument as Illumina HiSeq 2500. A second roughly 6 to 11 cycle PCR used a sample-barcoded 5' primer and a J-beta primer mix. A unique molecular identifier was introduced onto each TCR beta cDNA molecule by a template-switch 5' adaptor carrying 12 random nucleotides. Each sample yielded at least 3 million CDR3-containing paired-end reads. All of the RNA was converted into first-strand cDNA using the Mint cDNA synthesis kit, with a TRBC-specific oligonucleotide serving as the primer. All cDNA was treated with uracil-DNA glycosylase and then went through a first 18-cycle PCR with the universal primers M1SS and BC2_uni_R. On the study's bioinformatics: For normalization, 1 million high-quality reads, each with a distinct molecular identifier, were randomly selected from each sample. Reads sharing molecular identifiers were discarded rather than binned into consensus sequences. CDR3 identification, clonotype clustering and error correction used MiTCR with a Q25 quality threshold and the strictest error-elimination algorithm. A nonparametric unseen species model using Euler transformation provided a lower-bound estimate of total TCR beta diversity. TCRdb reanalyzed the raw reads on its own, using fastp at Q25 for trimming and MiXCR for clone calling, and kept in-frame beta chains. Merged by CDR3 protein, the rows form single entries marked with the most common genes and DNA. The V and J calls were determined by TCRdb, not by the authors. Across this sample there are about 640,000 distinct CDR3 sequences, with 40% to 45% seen only once. The ten top clones hold approximately 31% of the sample.

This clonotype was counted at least ten times. Its target antigen remains unknown. Per-nucleotide qualities are absent, and no much larger clonotype sits a single base away. The paper's findings and limits, for the study overall: There was a strong correlation between observed TCR beta diversity and the percentage of naive T cells measured by flow cytometry. Because profiling used bulk unsorted PBMCs, naive and antigen-experienced compartments could not be compared conclusively. As age increased, observed TCR beta diversity per million T cells dropped in a roughly linear way, and a significant reduction was already evident by age around 41. Because the CMV infection status of the donors was unknown, age-related changes in expanded clonotypes may potentially have been confounded. Total diversity estimates from one million sequenced T cells were considered lower bounds and underestimates. Compared with the aged group, more naive CD4+ T cells, fewer expanded clones and increased TCR diversity were shown by the long-lived group, suggesting age selection.

This receptor was identified in a man older than 75 in good health. The chain is made from TRBV29-1 and TRBJ2-1; 12 bases in the junction line up with TRBD2. The sample was blood. The CDR3 reads CSVDRTSGTHEQFF. The DNA sequence follows: TGCAGCGTGGACCGGACTAGCGGGACGCATGAGCAGTTCTTC.